Sequencing of this TCR beta chain was carried out in a study of CD8+CD57+ T cells in acquired aplastic anemia. There are 15 residues in the CDR3. V lost 4 bases and J lost 9; bases outside the gene matches: 12. TCR beta VDJ and CDR3 profiles were obtained from a genomic DNA template. TCRdb re-called the reads through MiXCR, storing one row per CDR3 protein. This sample has under 200,000 distinct CDR3 sequences, with roughly 48% found just once. In patients chosen for sequencing, flow cytometry had shown CD8+CD57+ cell expansion. Every patient presented with severe acquired aplastic anemia. Sequenced input: sorted CD4+, CD8+, or CD8+CD57+ T cells (not recorded which) from PBMCs. The chain combines TRBV12-3 or TRBV12-4 with TRBJ1-5; 7 bases match TRBD1. This receptor was taken from a human donor with aplastic anemia. CDR3 DNA: TGTGCCAGCAGTTCCCGACAGGGATTCATTACGCCCCAGCATTTT. It yields the protein CASSSRQGFITPQHF.